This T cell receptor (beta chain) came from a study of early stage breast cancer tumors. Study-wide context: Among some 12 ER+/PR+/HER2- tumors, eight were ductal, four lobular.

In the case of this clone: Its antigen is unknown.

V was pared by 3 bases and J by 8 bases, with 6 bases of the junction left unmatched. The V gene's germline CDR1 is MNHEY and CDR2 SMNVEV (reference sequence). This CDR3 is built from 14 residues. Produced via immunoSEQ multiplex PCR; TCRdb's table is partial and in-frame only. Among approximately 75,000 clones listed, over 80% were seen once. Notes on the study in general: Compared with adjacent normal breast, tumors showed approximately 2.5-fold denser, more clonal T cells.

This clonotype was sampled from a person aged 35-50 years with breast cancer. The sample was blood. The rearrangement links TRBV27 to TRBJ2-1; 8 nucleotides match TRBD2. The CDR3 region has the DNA TGTGCCAGCAGTTTCATGTCTAGCGGGTATGAGCAGTTCTTC. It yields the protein CASSFMSSGYEQFF.